This TCR beta chain was recovered during a study of monozygotic twins with inflammatory bowel disease. From the 5' RACE reads, TCRdb lists one entry per CDR3 protein and no DNA. In all, the sample yields over 150,000 distinct CDR3 sequences. The CDR3 covers 13 residues. In germline, CDR1 is DFQATT, CDR2 SNEGSKA (reference sequence). This receptor was identified in a human donor with ulcerative colitis or Crohn's disease, or a healthy co-twin of an affected twin (not recorded which). V and J are TRBV20-1 and TRBJ2-5; TCRdb's D call, TRBD2, is unchecked because there is no DNA. The sequenced material came from blood. CDR3 region: CSARQRGLETQYF.